This T cell receptor (beta chain) stems from a study of blood T cell repertoires in COVID-19. Study information: Researchers got acute and convalescent COVID-19 samples from the United States, Italy and Spain.

How the authors handled the data: Estimation of nucleated cell counts was performed using reference gene primer amplification. TCRdb keeps only in-frame clones here, not all; method: immunoSEQ multiplex PCR. V, J and clone size are those of that table, while D and trimming were read from the DNA. The sample consists of about 60,000 clones, about 90% of them appearing once. Germline V gives CDR1 SGHTA, CDR2 FQGNSA. V was cut by 5 bases and J by 2 bases, with 18 bases left in between. CDR3 size: 16 residues. Sequenced input: peripheral blood. The source is a man in his fifties or sixties with acute or convalescent COVID-19. The chain is built from TRBV7-2 and TRBJ1-1, with D possibly being TRBD1 (6 bases). Written as DNA, the CDR3 is TGTGCCAGCAGCCTACAGACAGGCGGGCCTAACACTGAAGCTTTCTTT. It translates to CASSLQTGGPNTEAFF.